This T cell receptor (beta chain) was retrieved from a study of OX40 agonist ivuxolimab in advanced cancers. Overall study context: Those enrolled were approximately 87% male, with a mean age of approximately 60 years and ages from about 20 to 85. Earlier treatment with anti-PD-1, anti-PD-L1 or anti-CTLA-4 was permitted, and approximately 38% had received some.

Assay used: immunoSEQ multiplex PCR; TCRdb lists only in-frame clones, some missing. Of 60,000 to 70,000 clones listed, less than 90% are singletons. CDR3 length equals 14 residues. Trimming shortened V by 4 bases and J by 2 bases, and 14 bases separated the two germline ends. Germline-derived CDR1 and CDR2 are SQVTM and ANQGSEA. The sample in question was CD4+ or CD8+ T cells sorted from blood, obtained in a trial of the OX40 agonist ivuxolimab. This chain links TRBV29-1 with TRBJ1-2, with D unresolved. This TCR was recovered from an adult with an advanced solid tumor such as melanoma, head and neck, liver or kidney cancer. The CDR3 DNA reads TGCAGCGTTGCGCCTGAGACAATGAACTATGGCTACACCTTC. Translated, it gives CSVAPETMNYGYTF.